A single sample is the source of the 11 T cell receptor beta chains below, sequenced in a study of beta chain features in type 1 diabetes (dated by TCRdb to 2016 to 2018). Library preparation was by the immunoSEQ multiplex PCR assay. The entire amount of isolated RNA was reverse transcribed using the High Capacity cDNA Reverse Transcription Kit, so the sequenced TCRB transcripts were expressed ones. TCRdb mirrors the immuneACCESS table, restricted to in-frame sequences. Some clones are absent from its copies; in checked studies, under half trace to an unresolved V gene, and the reason for the others is unknown. In all, the sample holds about 230,000 clones, and over 8.5% of those were seen once. Around 0.037% of the sample comes from the top ten. What was sequenced was naive CD4+ T cells from blood. The cell subset or site label corresponds to: true naive CD4+ T cells. These receptors were taken from a woman between 18 and 30 years old in good health.

The rearrangement links TRBV27 to TRBJ2-2; weak D call: TRBD1 (6 bases). The germline CDR1 and CDR2 sequences are MNHEY and SMNVEV (reference sequence). The V and J ends lost 8 bases and 2 bases respectively, with 9 bases between them. The CDR3 extends over 13 amino acids. As DNA, the CDR3 is TGTGCCAGCCGGACAGCCAACACCGGGGAGCTGTTTTTT. The encoded protein is CASRTANTGELFF.

The sample holds many counts of this clone. The chain recombines TRBV7-9 with TRBJ2-7; D unresolved. Germline loops: CDR1 SEHNR, CDR2 FQNEAQ (reference sequence). CDR3 size: 11 residues. Between the trimmed V and J ends, which lost 5 bases and 9 bases, there was a span of 11 bases. CDR3 DNA: TGTGCCAGCAGCCCCCCCCTCGGGCAGTACTTC. It is translated as CASSPPLGQYF. The whole variable domain, remainder taken from reference TRBV7-9 and TRBJ2-7, is DTGVSQNPRHKITKRGQNVTFRCDPISEHNRLYWYRQTLGQGPEFLTYFQNEAQLEKSRLLSDRFSAERPKGSFSTLEIQRTEQGDSAMYLCASSPPLGQYFGPGTRLTVT.

This sequence joins TRBV25-1 and TRBJ1-6; the D is unclear. V was trimmed by 1 base and J by 7 bases, leaving 5 bases between them. The CDR3 loop spans 13 amino acids. Germline V gene lookup returns CDR1 MGHDK and CDR2 SYGVNS. Here the CDR3 reads CASSELRNSPLHF. The CDR3, as DNA: TGTGCCAGCAGTGAATTGCGGAATTCACCCCTCCACTTT.

This clone was observed a handful of times. This chain links TRBV27 with TRBJ2-1, with TRBD2 matching over 10 bases. After removal of 6 bases from V and 8 bases from J, the junction contained 10 bases not matched to a gene. Per the germline V gene, CDR1 is MNHEY and CDR2 is SMNVEV (reference sequence). CDR3 length: 15 residues. The CDR3 reads CASRGGTSAVYEQFF. Here the CDR3 DNA reads TGTGCCAGCAGGGGTGGGACTAGCGCCGTCTATGAGCAGTTCTTC.

The chain couples TRBV30 to TRBJ1-2; no clear D. The CDR3 extends over 12 amino acids. Trimming stripped 2 bases from V and 4 bases from J, with 8 bases between. The germline V gene encodes CDR1 GTSNPN and CDR2 SVGIG (reference sequence). The chain's CDR3 is CAWSLGSYGYTF. The CDR3 region has the DNA TGTGCCTGGAGTCTCGGTTCCTATGGCTACACCTTC.

This clone was recorded a few times. This chain uses TRBV5-1 with TRBJ2-3; the D is unclear. The CDR3 spans 14 residues. CDR1 is SGHRS, CDR2 YFSETQ, per germline. The germline V and J ends were trimmed by 0 bases and 5 bases, with 10 bases remaining between them. The CDR3 DNA sequence: TGCGCCAGCAGCTTGGCTACCCGGGTAGATACGCAGTATTTT. Its protein is CASSLATRVDTQYF.

This clone turned up a few times. V and J are TRBV12-5 and TRBJ2-7; 9 positions match TRBD1. Germline V lookup: CDR1 LGHNT, CDR2 FRNRAP. V was pared by 1 base and J by 4 bases, with 8 bases of the junction left unmatched. The CDR3 is 16 residues long. In nucleotides, the CDR3 is TGTGCTAGTGGTTTGGGAAAGAGGACAGGGGCTTACGAGCAGTACTTC. Its translation: CASGLGKRTGAYEQYF.

The chain recombines TRBV15 with TRBJ1-4, with 7 bases matching TRBD1. The germline V gene encodes CDR1 LNHNV and CDR2 YYDKDF (reference sequence). The V segment lost 3 bases and the J segment 9 bases; nucleotides outside the gene matches: 16. The CDR3 sequence is 17 residues long. CDR3 loop: CATSREKQGSLAKKLFF. The CDR3 DNA reads as TGTGCCACCAGCAGGGAGAAACAGGGGAGCTTGGCTAAAAAACTGTTTTTT.

This clone was seen more than once but under ten times. J is TRBJ2-3 and V is TRBV25-1; 7 bases match TRBD1. V gave up 4 bases and J gave up 2 bases; unmatched junction bases: 6. The germline V gene encodes CDR1 MGHDK and CDR2 SYGVNS. There are 15 residues in the CDR3. The CDR3 reads CASSGGQYYTDTQYF. The CDR3 DNA follows: TGTGCCAGCAGTGGGGGACAGTACTACACAGATACGCAGTATTTT.

The sample holds one count of this clone. V and J are TRBV30 and TRBJ1-3; 8 bases align to TRBD1. The J segment lost 3 bases and the V segment lost 2 bases, leaving 6 bases of the junction unmatched. Germline V gene sequence: CDR1 GTSNPN, CDR2 SVGIG (reference sequence). The CDR3 loop spans 15 amino acids. The CDR3 spells CAWSNRGKGGNTIYF. In DNA form, the CDR3 reads TGTGCCTGGAGTAACAGGGGGAAGGGTGGAAACACCATATATTTT. The full variable domain, with the rest looked up from reference TRBV30 and TRBJ1-3, is SQTIHQWPATLVQPVGSPLSLECTVEGTSNPNLYWYRQAAGRGLQLLFYSVGIGQISSEVPQNLSASRPQDRQFILSSKKLLLSDSGFYLCAWSNRGKGGNTIYFGEGSWLTVV.

In this sample, this clone turned up a few times. This chain joins TRBV25-1 and TRBJ2-7, with D perhaps TRBD2 (6 bases). Germline V gene sequence: CDR1 MGHDK, CDR2 SYGVNS. Trimming took off 8 bases at V and 3 bases at J, with 14 bases between the two ends. The CDR3 loop spans 13 amino acids. In DNA, the CDR3 is TGTGCCAGCGAGGGAGGCAGCCTCTACGAGCAGTACTTC. Translating gives CASEGGSLYEQYF.